This T cell receptor (beta chain) comes out of a study of cytomegalovirus exposure and HLA in healthy donors (dated 2017 in TCRdb). Background for the entire study: According to an earlier analysis of a few hundred of the donors, 200 million or so T cells yielded roughly 110 million unique TCR beta sequences and 276 Gb of sequence data. An early release that covered several hundred HLA-typed donors contained around 300 gigabases of sequencing data and about 84 million unique TCR sequences. Of the roughly 430 genotyped donors, approximately 83% fell in the genetic ancestry cluster associated with self-reported Caucasian donors. The study aimed to test whether signatures of past pathogen exposure could be identified by cataloging public T cell receptors. The T cell repertoires of some 700 subjects were profiled by immunosequencing and related to cytomegalovirus serostatus. Along with the approximately 600-subject first cohort, a separate validation cohort of more than 90 different subjects was used. To predict cytomegalovirus infection status, the study combined high-throughput TCR immunosequencing, statistical association of individual TCRs with disease status, and machine learning. To study patterns of TCR occurrence, a later analysis re-analyzed previously published TCR beta repertoires from under 750 donors and added high-resolution HLA genotyping. Rather than drawing on any new phenotypic data, the later analysis identified candidate immune exposures from TCR beta sequences and the way those sequences occurred across donors. An earlier analysis of 587 of the donors applied high-throughput TCR beta sequencing to assess whether each TCR beta V gene segment acted as functional or pseudogenic. Donor age, sex, ethnicity and CMV serostatus were collected together with the repertoire data. A later genetic analysis used genome-wide SNP genotypes for about 65% of the roughly 670 donors, treating that subset as a discovery cohort. Every discovery cohort repertoire had been produced on one sequencing platform. HLA typing included class I and class II loci at four-digit resolution. Typing coverage varied by locus: about 629-630 donors for A, B, C, DRB1 and DQB1; more than 500 for DQA1; 600 to 610 for DPA1; approximately 450 for DPB1. A handful of DR-DQ haplotypes were handled as single units for association and clustering because linkage in the cohort was strong. On average, around 240,000 unique TCR beta nucleotide sequences were sequenced per donor among fewer than 500 genotyped donors of the cohort, with roughly 18% of those sequences being non-productive. The full study reports these points: Presence/absence analyses assumed roughly uniform sequencing depth across donors, an assumption that may not hold. A later analysis associated about 17,000 TCR beta sequences with specific HLA alleles at a false discovery rate of 0.05. Most TCR sequences were seen in very few donors, while some public TCRs were found in many individuals. Compared with the 666-donor mean, donors in an Asian-associated ancestry cluster had fewer N-insertions in productive TCRs, according to a later genetic analysis. In both the original and validation cohorts, the classifier was reported to diagnose cytomegalovirus status with high specificity and sensitivity. According to a later analysis, parvovirus B19, influenza, CMV and Epstein-Barr virus appeared linked to several top co-occurrence clusters. In a later analysis, most CMV-associated TCR beta chains were found to appear HLA-restricted, with HLA associations seemingly driven largely by CMV exposure. The cohort was sequenced for TCR beta chains only, and without alpha or paired-chain data the features that could be detected were limited. Some IMGT-functional V segments, including TRBV6-2 and TRBV6-3, could not be distinguished by the 87-base-pair reads and were therefore excluded. The sequencing pipeline was judged likely to have produced a cluster of highly shared sequence variants as a technical artifact. When HLA alleles, especially DR and DQ, strongly co-occurred, attributing TCR associations to individual alleles was difficult. Linkage disequilibrium might explain the correlated functional status among segregating V segments, but an unknown experimental factor could not be ruled out. In a later analysis, TCR association rates were found to vary across HLA loci, with the most associated TCRs seen for DRB1 alleles and the fewest for HLA-C alleles. Because some donors lacked HLA typing at each locus, the association tests relied only on the typed subset. In a later analysis, HLA-associated TCR beta chains showed more clonal expansion and lower generation probabilities than non-associated chains that were equally common. A few of the identified cytomegalovirus-associated TCR beta chains were confirmed in vitro to be specific for cytomegalovirus antigens. The study gave a list of about 150 TCR beta chains associated with cytomegalovirus. The earlier analysis of some 560 of the donors excluded approximately 15 rarely observed V segments, including chromosome 9 orphons, because counts were too low. Immune exposure information for the cohort was limited to CMV serostatus. According to the authors, the approach could potentially be generalized to other disease states and immunological phenotypes. In an earlier analysis of approximately 590 of the donors, most TCR beta V segments appeared in productive rearrangements about 87% or about 30% of the time, broadly matching IMGT annotations. A further reported finding was that TCR beta sequences accurately predicted the HLA-A and HLA-B alleles for most subjects in the first cohort. A later genetic analysis associated a missense DCLRE1C variant with V-gene and J-gene trimming of TCR beta chains, and an independent cohort replicated the association.

With respect to this clone: What this receptor recognizes is not known. Per-base quality was not reported, and no clone a single base away is much larger than it.

The library came from the immunoSEQ multiplex PCR assay. For the multiplex PCR, a mixture combining 60 forward primers for TCR Vbeta segments and 13 reverse primers for TCR Jbeta segments was used. The CDR3 region of rearranged TCR beta genes was amplified from genomic DNA by a multiplex PCR assay. On the Illumina HiSeq System, the amplified TCR beta libraries were sequenced as 87-base-pair reads. The source study handled its data this way. In a later analysis, 80 million or so unique TCR beta chains were counted across the 500 to 850 repertoires, and around 10 million of these chains were shared by at least two donors. To remove PCR and sequencing errors, raw reads were error-corrected and collapsed into unique sequences using a nearest-neighbor algorithm that merged closely related sequences. CDR3 sequences were aligned to IMGT reference sequences to assign V, D and J gene segments. Each retained sequence needed at least a six-nucleotide match to both a V gene segment and a J gene segment. Rearrangements were classified as productive when the CDR3 lacked stop codons and remained in frame with V and J, and all other rearrangements were classified as non-productive. Following IMGT convention, CDR3 was defined as the stretch from the second conserved V-encoded cysteine to the conserved J-encoded phenylalanine. Sequences without an unambiguous match to a single V gene segment were excluded from the earlier analysis of 500 to 700 of the donors. An earlier analysis of fewer than 750 of the donors called V segments functional above 56.7% productive rearrangements and segregating when the between-donor standard deviation exceeded 5%. To diagnose cytomegalovirus status from the catalog of TCR beta chain sequences, a statistical classification framework was built. In a later analysis, TCR nucleotide sequences were compared against IMGT/GENE-DB human TR gene sequences so that V and J genes could be assigned. The TCRdist pipeline was used in a later analysis to assign CDR3 sequences and most-parsimonious VDJ recombination scenarios. A later analysis defined each TCR beta chain by its CDR3 amino acid sequence plus V-gene family, and excluded reads lacking a unique V-gene family. In a later analysis, around 650 highly shared, low-generation-probability nucleotide sequences were removed to address suspected cross-contamination and a sequencing artifact. In a later analysis, a clonal expansion index was calculated for each public chain from normalized within-repertoire ranks of inferred template counts. Generation probabilities in a later analysis came from a VDJ recombination model fitted to out-of-frame rearrangements, and those results were checked against IGoR. A later analysis scored TCR-TCR, TCR-HLA and TCR-CMV co-occurrence with hypergeometric tests, applying a repertoire-size bias correction to TCR pairs. A later analysis estimated false discovery rates by permuting HLA or CMV assignments 20 times. In a later analysis, co-occurring TCRs were grouped using DBSCAN, and TCRdist sequence similarity was added for clustering within HLA-allele-positive subsets. Co-occurrence clustering excluded repertoires with fewer than 30,000 or more than 120,000 public chains, plus five with anomalous nucleotide sharing. TCRdb obtained this table from immuneACCESS and retained in-frame rearrangements with V and J assigned. These tables miss some clones; where compared with another copy, unresolved V genes account for less than half of the shortfall, and the remainder is unexplained. Clone size and V and J calls were adopted from that table, with D and trimming inferred from the DNA. The sample records some 150,000 clones, approximately 60% of which are singletons. Around 7.1% of the sample lies in the top ten.

The cohort comprised approximately 700 healthy bone marrow donors. At the time of sampling, every cohort member was nominally healthy, though immune exposures that went unrecorded were likely present. The donor tested CMV seropositive and was one of the 289 seropositive cohort members. A peripheral blood sample was provided by each donor, and peripheral blood mononuclear cells were used for TCR beta sequencing. The Qiagen DNeasy Blood Extraction Kit was used to extract genomic DNA from the blood cell samples. Reading from cysteine to phenylalanine, the CDR3 counts 14 amino acids. The retained sequence is limited to the CDR3, 42 bases, with the frame set at the first base. V loses 3 bases at its end and J loses 4 bases; junction bases beyond the gene matches: 1. The germline V gene encodes CDR1 MDHEN and CDR2 SYDVKM.

Sample: PBMCs. The TCR comes from a woman aged 55-70 years in good health and CMV-seropositive. The rearranged chain carries TRBV28 and TRBJ1-5, and TRBD1 matches 9 of the central bases. The CDR3 amino acid sequence is: CASSLGQGNQPQHF. The DNA sequence is TGTGCCAGCAGTTTGGGACAGGGAAATCAGCCCCAGCATTTT.